The rows below give T cell receptor beta chains drawn from one sample of a study of glioma-infiltrating T cells after dendritic cell vaccination. Assay: immunoSEQ multiplex PCR; the TCRdb copy retains only in-frame clones and omits some. The repertoire holds around 96,000 clones, 79% seen once, with under 7% in the top ten. This specimen was blood, taken before dendritic cell vaccination. Receptors were obtained from a human donor with glioblastoma. Both conserved end residues are part of each CDR3. The order of the fields is D gene, clone size, J gene, V gene, CDR3 protein, CDR3 DNA. D genes are given only for firm matches. For some rows the clone size is stated as once, few or many, or as a class when expanded; others skip it.

TRBD1,NA,TRBJ2-7,TRBV2,CASRAQGASYEQYF,TGTGCCAGCAGAGCACAGGGGGCGTCCTACGAGCAGTACTTC
NA,NA,TRBJ1-1,TRBV6-1,CASSRENTEAFF,TGTGCCAGCAGTAGAGAGAACACTGAAGCTTTCTTT
TRBD2,once,TRBJ2-6,TRBV19,CASSIPTGGGHSGANVLTF,TGTGCCAGTAGTATCCCAACGGGCGGGGGTCACTCTGGGGCCAACGTCCTGACTTTC
TRBD2,NA,TRBJ2-1,TRBV6-1,CASSGLAGGPEEQFF,TGTGCCAGCAGTGGTCTAGCGGGGGGGCCGGAGGAGCAGTTCTTC
NA,NA,TRBJ1-2,TRBV5-1,CASSLAGGVGYTF,TGCGCCAGCAGCTTGGCCGGCGGAGTTGGCTACACCTTC
NA,NA,TRBJ1-1,TRBV7-2,CASSSTMPGTEAFF,TGTGCCAGCAGCTCCACAATGCCGGGCACTGAAGCTTTCTTT
NA,NA,TRBJ1-1,TRBV19,CASNDAGTTLNTEAFF,TGTGCCAGCAACGACGCGGGGACGACTTTGAACACTGAAGCTTTCTTT
NA,NA,TRBJ2-3,TRBV14,CASSQRDTQYF,TGTGCCAGCAGCCAGAGGGATACGCAGTATTTT
TRBD2,NA,TRBJ2-1,TRBV27,CASSLSRTSSYNEQFF,TGTGCCAGCAGTTTATCACGGACTAGCTCCTACAATGAGCAGTTCTTC
TRBD1,NA,TRBJ2-4,TRBV28,CASSPQGAGKNIQYF,TGTGCCAGCAGCCCACAGGGGGCGGGCAAAAACATTCAGTACTTC
NA,NA,TRBJ2-3,TRBV4-1,CASSQLKRADTQYF,TGCGCCAGCAGCCAACTCAAACGAGCAGATACGCAGTATTTT
NA,NA,TRBJ2-5,TRBV5-1,CASSIQAQETQYF,TGCGCCAGCAGCATCCAGGCGCAAGAGACCCAGTACTTC
NA,few,TRBJ2-7,TRBV7-9,CASSFSGSYEQYF,TGTGCCAGCAGCTTTTCCGGGTCCTACGAGCAGTACTTC
NA,NA,TRBJ2-5,TRBV4-2,CASSQGFSGILQETQYF,TGTGCCAGCAGCCAAGGATTTAGCGGAATCCTTCAAGAGACCCAGTACTTC
NA,NA,TRBJ1-1,TRBV11-2,CASSLDGGGTEAFF,TGTGCCAGCAGCTTAGATGGGGGGGGTACTGAAGCTTTCTTT
TRBD1,few,TRBJ1-4,TRBV15,CATSRAGGTNEKLFF,TGTGCCACCAGCAGAGCAGGGGGGACTAATGAAAAACTGTTTTTT
NA,NA,TRBJ2-3,TRBV9,CASSARDPTDTQYF,TGTGCCAGCAGCGCTCGGGATCCGACAGATACGCAGTATTTT
TRBD2,NA,TRBJ2-1,TRBV28,CASSLGTSGTREQFF,TGTGCCAGCAGTTTGGGGACTAGCGGGACACGTGAGCAGTTCTTC
TRBD1,NA,TRBJ1-1,TRBV28,CASRQDRGTEAFF,TGTGCCAGCAGGCAAGACAGGGGCACTGAAGCTTTCTTT
TRBD2,NA,TRBJ2-7,TRBV4-1,CASSYPQAGGSDEQYF,TGCGCCAGCAGCTACCCCCAAGCGGGGGGATCGGACGAGCAGTACTTC
NA,NA,TRBJ2-1,TRBV5-5,CASSIASSTYNEQFF,TGTGCCAGCAGCATAGCATCGTCTACCTACAATGAGCAGTTCTTC
TRBD1,NA,TRBJ2-7,TRBV2,CASRGLYRGSEQYF,TGTGCCAGCAGGGGGCTCTACAGGGGAAGCGAGCAGTACTTC
TRBD1,NA,TRBJ1-6,TRBV4-1,CASSPEGQTYSPLHF,TGCGCCAGCAGCCCGGAGGGACAGACTTATTCACCCCTCCACTTT
TRBD1,NA,TRBJ1-1,TRBV6-5,CASSPGQAQNTEAFF,TGTGCCAGCAGCCCGGGACAGGCCCAGAACACTGAAGCTTTCTTT
NA,NA,TRBJ2-7,TRBV2,CASSVFRSYEQYF,TGTGCCAGCAGTGTTTTTCGGAGCTACGAGCAGTACTTC
NA,NA,TRBJ2-1,TRBV6-5,CASSPRGYNEQFF,TGTGCCAGCAGTCCCCGGGGATACAATGAGCAGTTCTTC
NA,NA,TRBJ2-2,TRBV27,CASSQRTPLNTGELFF,TGTGCCAGCAGTCAAAGGACACCCCTGAACACCGGGGAGCTGTTTTTT
NA,NA,TRBJ1-5,TRBV28,CASNILNQPQHF,TGTGCCAGCAACATACTAAATCAGCCCCAGCATTTT
NA,NA,TRBJ1-6,TRBV6-1,CASSRGLNSPLHF,TGTGCCAGCAGTCGGGGTCTGAATTCACCCCTCCACTTT
NA,NA,TRBJ1-5,TRBV19,CASMGGGPQPQHF,TGTGCCAGTATGGGGGGAGGGCCCCAGCCCCAGCATTTT
TRBD2,NA,TRBJ2-7,TRBV7-2,CASSLTSGGSYEQYF,TGTGCCAGCAGCTTGACGTCGGGAGGGTCCTACGAGCAGTACTTC
NA,NA,TRBJ2-7,TRBV15,CATSRDVGPYEQYF,TGTGCCACCAGCAGAGATGTTGGCCCCTACGAGCAGTACTTC
NA,NA,TRBJ1-1,TRBV27,CASFNREGGTEAFF,TGTGCCAGCTTTAACAGGGAGGGAGGGACTGAAGCTTTCTTT
TRBD2,NA,TRBJ2-2,TRBV6-1,CASSEHLAGGTGELFF,TGTGCCAGCAGTGAGCATCTAGCGGGAGGGACCGGGGAGCTGTTTTTT
NA,NA,TRBJ1-6,TRBV10-2,CASRRGSSYNSPLHF,TGCGCCAGCAGGAGGGGGAGCTCCTATAATTCACCCCTCCACTTT
TRBD2,NA,TRBJ2-7,TRBV5-6,CASSLVRISGIYEQYF,TGTGCCAGCAGCTTGGTCAGGATTAGCGGGATCTACGAGCAGTACTTC
NA,NA,TRBJ1-4,TRBV11-1,CASSPDREKLFF,TGTGCCAGCAGCCCCGACAGAGAAAAACTGTTTTTT
NA,NA,TRBJ2-7,TRBV5-1,CASRGRVGGGYEQYF,TGCGCCAGCAGAGGGCGAGTGGGAGGTGGGTACGAGCAGTACTTC
TRBD2,once,TRBJ2-3,TRBV10-3,CATSSGTSGVLLDTQYF,TGTGCCACCAGTTCTGGGACTAGCGGGGTTCTATTGGATACGCAGTATTTT
TRBD2,NA,TRBJ2-1,TRBV5-1,CASSSGLAGARKYNEQFF,TGCGCCAGCAGCTCCGGACTAGCGGGGGCCAGGAAGTACAATGAGCAGTTCTTC
TRBD2,once,TRBJ2-1,TRBV9,CASSARGGSSYNEQFF,TGTGCCAGCAGCGCCCGGGGGGGGTCATCCTACAATGAGCAGTTCTTC
TRBD1,NA,TRBJ1-1,TRBV5-1,CASSSGGYTEAFF,TGCGCCAGCAGCTCAGGGGGCTACACTGAAGCTTTCTTT
TRBD2,NA,TRBJ2-1,TRBV11-3,CASSLEMGGSLYNEQFF,TGTGCCAGCAGCTTAGAAATGGGCGGGAGCCTCTACAATGAGCAGTTCTTC
NA,many,TRBJ1-3,TRBV4-1,CASSQADSRNTIYF,TGCGCCAGCAGCCAAGCGGACAGTAGAAACACCATATATTTT
NA,NA,TRBJ1-4,TRBV6-5,CASSFRVFNEKLFF,TGTGCCAGCAGCTTCAGGGTGTTTAATGAAAAACTGTTTTTT
TRBD1,NA,TRBJ2-7,TRBV5-1,CASSPGQVPISYEQYF,TGCGCCAGCAGCCCCGGACAGGTACCCATCTCCTACGAGCAGTACTTC
TRBD2,once,TRBJ2-5,TRBV5-4,CASSLSRTSGSQETQYF,TGTGCCAGCAGCTTATCCCGGACTAGCGGGAGCCAAGAGACCCAGTACTTC
NA,NA,TRBJ2-7,TRBV29-1,CSVSRDKGEQYF,TGCAGCGTGTCCCGGGACAAGGGCGAGCAGTACTTC
NA,few,TRBJ1-1,TRBV5-5,CASSRNGDTEAFF,TGTGCCAGCAGCCGAAACGGTGACACTGAAGCTTTCTTT
TRBD2,NA,TRBJ2-7,TRBV5-1,CASSLLAGQYEQYF,TGCGCCAGCAGCTTACTAGCGGGACAATACGAGCAGTACTTC
NA,NA,TRBJ1-1,TRBV2,CASSDRVANTEAFF,TGTGCCAGCAGTGACAGGGTGGCTAACACTGAAGCTTTCTTT
NA,NA,TRBJ1-2,TRBV10-2,CASSAAANYGYTF,TGCGCCAGCAGCGCGGCAGCTAACTATGGCTACACCTTC